These T cell receptor beta chains were read from a single sample in a study of CD8+CD57+ T cells in acquired aplastic anemia. Using its own MiXCR run on the reads, TCRdb lists one record per CDR3 protein. The data contain 250,000 to 300,000 distinct CDR3 sequences, around 60% of them seen just once; the ten biggest clones take up roughly 8%. The sequencing sample was made of sorted CD4+, CD8+, or CD8+CD57+ T cells (not recorded which) from PBMCs. Source of these receptors: a human donor with severe aplastic anemia or a healthy control (not recorded which). The CDR3 runs from the conserved cysteine through the conserved F or W. The order of the fields is CDR3 DNA, CDR3 protein, V gene, D gene, J gene, clone size. The D gene is left open where the match is weak. A row's size may be missing; if present it is once, few, many or a size class.

TGTGCCAGCAGCCGATCCTCCTCCAAACCCTTTGGTAAAGGGAGCTTGAACACTGAAGCTTTCTTT | CASSRSSSKPFGKGSLNTEAFF | TRBV7-7 | - | TRBJ1-1 | -
TGCGTCAGCGGGGGAAAAGAAGAGACCCAGTACTTC | CVSGGKEETQYF | TRBV4-1 | TRBD2 | TRBJ2-5 | -
TGCGCCAGCAATAGACAGGGCCCTAACTATGGCTACACCTTC | CASNRQGPNYGYTF | TRBV10-1 | TRBD1 | TRBJ1-2 | many
TGCGCCAGCAGTCCCCCTAGCGGGGTGATCACTGAAGCTTTCTTT | CASSPPSGVITEAFF | TRBV5-1 | - | TRBJ1-1 | -
TGTGCCAGTCGCCCGGAACCAGGGGAGGACACCGGGGAGCTGTTTTTT | CASRPEPGEDTGELFF | TRBV25-1 | - | TRBJ2-2 | -
TGTGCCAGCACTAAGGAAAGCGGGGGGGCCACAGAGACCCAGTACTTC | CASTKESGGATETQYF | TRBV2 | TRBD2 | TRBJ2-5 | few
TGTGCCACCAGCAGGATTACCGGGACAGGTGGAGATACCCAGTACTTC | CATSRITGTGGDTQYF | TRBV15 | TRBD1 | TRBJ2-5 | once
TGTGCCATCACAGGGGGTAATTCACCCCTCCACTTT | CAITGGNSPLHF | TRBV10-3 | TRBD1 | TRBJ1-6 | -
TGCAGTGCCGAGTTCGGGGGGCGTGTCGTCGACGAGCAGTACTTC | CSAEFGGRVVDEQYF | TRBV20-1 | - | TRBJ2-7 | -
TGTGCCAGCAGCGTAGTGGTTGGGACAGTGAACACTGAAGCTTTCTTT | CASSVVVGTVNTEAFF | TRBV9 | TRBD1 | TRBJ1-1 | many